The clone carrying this T cell receptor beta chain came up many times. Unique molecular identifiers tagged the TCRbeta library. TCRdb re-analysed the PCR reads in MiXCR, keeping a single row per CDR3 protein. The sample records some 200,000 distinct CDR3 sequences, around 5.9% being singletons. This sample stems from a study of T-cell reconstitution after alpha-beta-depleted transplantation in children. The J segment lost 2 bases and the V segment lost 1 base, leaving 9 bases of the junction unmatched. This CDR3 is built from 18 residues. Germline loops: CDR1 SGHAT, CDR2 FQNNGV. The receptor was isolated from a girl under three years old with combined immunodeficiency, due to receive a stem cell transplant. The chain couples TRBV11-2 to TRBJ2-7, with TRBD2 matching over 12 bases. Sequences were derived from PBMCs, sampled before TCRalphabeta/CD19-depleted stem cell transplant. Written as DNA, the CDR3 is TGTGCCAGCAGCTTAGGGGTCTCCCTAGCGGGGGGGACCTACGAGCAGTACTTC. This translates into CASSLGVSLAGGTYEQYF. Supplemented by reference TRBV11-2 and TRBJ2-7, the full variable domain reads EAGVAQSPRYKIIEKRQSVAFWCNPISGHATLYWYQQILGQGPKLLIQFQNNGVVDDSQLPKDRFSAERLKGVDSTLKIQPAKLEDSAVYLCASSLGVSLAGGTYEQYFGPGTRLTVT.